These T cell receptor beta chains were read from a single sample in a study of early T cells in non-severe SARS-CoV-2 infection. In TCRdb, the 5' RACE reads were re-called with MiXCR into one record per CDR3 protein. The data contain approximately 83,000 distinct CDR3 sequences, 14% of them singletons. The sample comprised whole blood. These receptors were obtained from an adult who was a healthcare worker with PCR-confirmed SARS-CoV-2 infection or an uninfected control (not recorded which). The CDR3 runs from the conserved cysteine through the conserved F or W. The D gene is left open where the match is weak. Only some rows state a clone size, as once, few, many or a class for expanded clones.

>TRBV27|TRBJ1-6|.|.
TGTGCCAGCAGAGGACAATTCAATTCACCCCTCCACTTT
CASRGQFNSPLHF
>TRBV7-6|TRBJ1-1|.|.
TGTGCCAGCAGCCCCGACAGGTTCCCTGAAGCTTTCTTT
CASSPDRFPEAFF
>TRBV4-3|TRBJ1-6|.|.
TGCGCCAGCAGCCAAGACGTTACCAGGACAAATTCACCCCTCCACTTT
CASSQDVTRTNSPLHF
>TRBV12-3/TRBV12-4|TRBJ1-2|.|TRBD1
TGTGCCAGCAGCCCTCGACAGGGGGCCGACTGGGGCTACACCTTC
CASSPRQGADWGYTF
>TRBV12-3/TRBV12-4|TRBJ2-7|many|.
TGTGCCAGCAGTTTAATTAGCATCTACGAGCAGTACTTC
CASSLISIYEQYF
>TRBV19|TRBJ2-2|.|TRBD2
TGTGCCAGTAGTGGGGGACTAGCGTTGAACACCGGGGAGCTGTTTTTT
CASSGGLALNTGELFF
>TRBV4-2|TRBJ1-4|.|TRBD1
TGTGCCAGCAGCCAAGATTCAGGGGGCCAGGAAAAACTGTTTTTT
CASSQDSGGQEKLFF
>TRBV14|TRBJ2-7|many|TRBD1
TGTGCCAGCAGCCGCGGACTCGGGACAGTTAGATCGAACGAGCAGTACTTC
CASSRGLGTVRSNEQYF
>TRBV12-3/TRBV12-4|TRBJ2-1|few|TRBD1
TGTGCCAGCACCAGGCCGGGACAGGGGGCCGGTGAGCAGTTCTTC
CASTRPGQGAGEQFF
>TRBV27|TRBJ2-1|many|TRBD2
TGTGCCAGCAGTACTAGCGGGGGGGCAATTCGCTCCTACAATGAGCAGTTCTTC
CASSTSGGAIRSYNEQFF
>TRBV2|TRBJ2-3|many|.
TGTGCCAGCGGAGAGAACGGCTACACAGATACGCAGTATTTT
CASGENGYTDTQYF
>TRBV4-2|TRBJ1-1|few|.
TGTGCCAGCAGCCAGGACCTGAGCCGACAGAACACTGAAGCTTTCTTT
CASSQDLSRQNTEAFF
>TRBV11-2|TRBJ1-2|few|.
TGTGCCAGCAGCTTAGAGGTCAATGGCTACACCTTC
CASSLEVNGYTF
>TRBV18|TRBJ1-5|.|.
TGTGCCAGCTCACCAGGGGGGAGCAATCAGCCCCAGCATTTT
CASSPGGSNQPQHF
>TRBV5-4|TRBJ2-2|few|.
TGTGCCAGCAGCACCCACACGAACACCGGGGAGCTGTTTTTT
CASSTHTNTGELFF
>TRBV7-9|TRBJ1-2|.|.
TGTGCCAGCAGCTTAGCGTCAGGGGACGGCTACACCTTC
CASSLASGDGYTF
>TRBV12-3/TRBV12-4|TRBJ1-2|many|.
TGTGCCAGCAGTTTACAAAACCGTTATGGCTACACCTTC
CASSLQNRYGYTF
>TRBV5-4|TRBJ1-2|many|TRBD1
TGTGCCAGCAGCCCCGGGGACAGGACCTACCTGGGGTATGGCTACACCTTC
CASSPGDRTYLGYGYTF
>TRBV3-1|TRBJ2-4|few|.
TGTGCCAGCAGCCAAGACCCGATCTGGGGGGCTAAAAACATTCAGTACTTC
CASSQDPIWGAKNIQYF
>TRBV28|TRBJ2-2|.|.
TGTGCCAGCAGTTTATCCACTGAATGGGCCGGGGAGCTGTTTTTT
CASSLSTEWAGELFF
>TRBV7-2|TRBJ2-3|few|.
TGTGCCAGCAGCTCAACGGGGGGCCCAGATACGCAGTATTTT
CASSSTGGPDTQYF
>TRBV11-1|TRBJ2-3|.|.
TGTGCCAGCAGCTTAAGGGCGCAACCCACAGATACGCAGTATTTT
CASSLRAQPTDTQYF
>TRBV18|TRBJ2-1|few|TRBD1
TGTGCCAGCTCACCTCTGTGGACAGGGCTGGGAAATGAGCAGTTCTTC
CASSPLWTGLGNEQFF
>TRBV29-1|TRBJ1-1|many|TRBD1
TGCAGCGTGCTGACAGGGATGAACACTGAAGCTTTCTTT
CSVLTGMNTEAFF
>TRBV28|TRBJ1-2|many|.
TGTGCCAGCAGTCGGTCGTTACCCGCAGCGTCCTACACCTTC
CASSRSLPAASYTF
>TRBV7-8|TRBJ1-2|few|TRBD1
TGTGCCAGCAGCCCGACCGGGACAGCCTATGGCTACACCTTC
CASSPTGTAYGYTF